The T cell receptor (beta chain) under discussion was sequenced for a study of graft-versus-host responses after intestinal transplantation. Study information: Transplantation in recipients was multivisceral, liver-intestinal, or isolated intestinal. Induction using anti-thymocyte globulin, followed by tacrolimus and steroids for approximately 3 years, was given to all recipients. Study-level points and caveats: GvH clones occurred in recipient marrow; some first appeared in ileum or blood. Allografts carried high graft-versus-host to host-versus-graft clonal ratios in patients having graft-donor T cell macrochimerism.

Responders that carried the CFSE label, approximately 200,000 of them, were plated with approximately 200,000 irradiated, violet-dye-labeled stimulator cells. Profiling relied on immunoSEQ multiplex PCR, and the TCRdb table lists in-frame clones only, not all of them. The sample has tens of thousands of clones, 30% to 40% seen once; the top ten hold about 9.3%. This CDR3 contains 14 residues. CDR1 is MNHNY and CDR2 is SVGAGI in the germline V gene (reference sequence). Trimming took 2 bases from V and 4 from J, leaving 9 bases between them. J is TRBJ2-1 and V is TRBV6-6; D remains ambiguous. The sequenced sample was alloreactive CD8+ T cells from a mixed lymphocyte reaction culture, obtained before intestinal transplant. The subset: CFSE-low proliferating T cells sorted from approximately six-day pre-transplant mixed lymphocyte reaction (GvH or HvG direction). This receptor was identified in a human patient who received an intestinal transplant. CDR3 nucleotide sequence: TGTGCCAGCAGTTACAATCAGGATTACAATGAGCAGTTCTTC. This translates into CASSYNQDYNEQFF.